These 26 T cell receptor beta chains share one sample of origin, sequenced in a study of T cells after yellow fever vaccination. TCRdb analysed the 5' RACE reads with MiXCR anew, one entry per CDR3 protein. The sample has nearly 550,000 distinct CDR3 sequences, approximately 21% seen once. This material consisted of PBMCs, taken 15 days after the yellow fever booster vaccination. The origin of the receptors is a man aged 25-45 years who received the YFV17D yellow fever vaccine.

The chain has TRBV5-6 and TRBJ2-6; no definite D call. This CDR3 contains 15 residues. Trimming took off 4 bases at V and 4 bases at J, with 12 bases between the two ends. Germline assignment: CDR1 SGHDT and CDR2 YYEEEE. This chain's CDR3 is CASSQIHGGANVLTF. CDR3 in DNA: TGTGCCAGCAGCCAAATCCATGGGGGGGCCAACGTCCTGACTTTC.

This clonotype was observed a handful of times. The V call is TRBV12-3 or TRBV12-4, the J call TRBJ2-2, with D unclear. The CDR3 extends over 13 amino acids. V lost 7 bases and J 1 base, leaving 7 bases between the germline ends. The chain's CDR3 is CASMIWNTGELFF. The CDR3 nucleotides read TGTGCCAGCATGATTTGGAACACCGGGGAGCTGTTTTTT.

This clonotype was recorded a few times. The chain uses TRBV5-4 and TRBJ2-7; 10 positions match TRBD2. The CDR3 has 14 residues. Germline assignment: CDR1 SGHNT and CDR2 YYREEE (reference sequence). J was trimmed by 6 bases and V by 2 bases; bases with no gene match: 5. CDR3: CASSLAGGPIEQYF. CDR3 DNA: TGTGCCAGCAGCTTAGCGGGAGGGCCCATCGAGCAGTACTTC.

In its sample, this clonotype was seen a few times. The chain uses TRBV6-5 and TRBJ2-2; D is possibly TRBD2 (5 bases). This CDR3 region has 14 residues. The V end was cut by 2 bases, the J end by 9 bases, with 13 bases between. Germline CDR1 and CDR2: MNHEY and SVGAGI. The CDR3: CASSYDYLLRELFF. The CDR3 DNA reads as TGTGCCAGCAGTTACGACTACTTACTCCGGGAGCTGTTTTTT.

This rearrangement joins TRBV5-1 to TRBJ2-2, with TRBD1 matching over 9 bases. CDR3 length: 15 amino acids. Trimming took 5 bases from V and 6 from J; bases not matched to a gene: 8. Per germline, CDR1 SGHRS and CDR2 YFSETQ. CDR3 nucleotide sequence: TGCGCCAGCAGTCGGGACAGGGAAGGTCCCGGGGAGCTGTTTTTT. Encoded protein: CASSRDREGPGELFF.

The CDR3 here is CATSRASGEKLFF. The CDR3 DNA reads as TGTGCCACCAGCCGTGCCTCGGGGGAAAAACTGTTTTTT. The chain links TRBV15 to TRBJ1-4; D uncertain. V dropped 5 bases and J dropped 8 bases, with 12 bases sitting between them. Germline V gene lookup returns CDR1 LNHNV and CDR2 YYDKDF (reference sequence). The CDR3 has 13 residues.

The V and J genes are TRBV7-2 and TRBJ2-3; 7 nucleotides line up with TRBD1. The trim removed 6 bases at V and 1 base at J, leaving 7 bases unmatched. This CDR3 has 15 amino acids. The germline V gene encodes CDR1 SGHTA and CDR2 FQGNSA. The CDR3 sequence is CASRFNRGGTDTQYF. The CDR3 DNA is TGTGCCAGCAGGTTTAACAGGGGAGGCACAGATACGCAGTATTTT.

CDR3 nucleotide sequence: TGCAGCGTTGGCGGGGGGGCTTCGCACACCGGGGAGCTGTTTTTT. This encodes CSVGGGASHTGELFF. V usage is TRBV29-1 and J usage is TRBJ2-2, with 9 bases fitting TRBD2. Germline loops: CDR1 SQVTM, CDR2 ANQGSEA. The V segment lost 4 bases and the J segment 3 bases; nucleotides outside the gene matches: 6. This CDR3 is 15 amino acids long.

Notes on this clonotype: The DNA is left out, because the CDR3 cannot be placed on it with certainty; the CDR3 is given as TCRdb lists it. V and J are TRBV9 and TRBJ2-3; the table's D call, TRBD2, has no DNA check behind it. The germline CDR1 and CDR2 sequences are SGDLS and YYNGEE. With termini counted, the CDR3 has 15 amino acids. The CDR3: CASSVGSGNTDTQFF.

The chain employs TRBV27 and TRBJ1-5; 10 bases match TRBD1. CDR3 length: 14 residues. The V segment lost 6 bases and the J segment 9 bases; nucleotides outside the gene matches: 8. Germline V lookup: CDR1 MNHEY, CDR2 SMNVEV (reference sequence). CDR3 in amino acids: CASSIGQGGWPQHF. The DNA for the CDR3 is TGTGCCAGCAGCATCGGACAGGGGGGTTGGCCCCAGCATTTT.

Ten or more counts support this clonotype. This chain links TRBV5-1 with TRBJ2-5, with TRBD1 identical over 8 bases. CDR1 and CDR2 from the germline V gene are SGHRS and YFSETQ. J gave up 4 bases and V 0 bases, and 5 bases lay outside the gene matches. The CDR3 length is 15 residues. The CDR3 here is CASSLGQGRGETQYF. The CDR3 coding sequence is TGCGCCAGCAGCTTGGGACAGGGGCGAGGAGAGACCCAGTACTTC.

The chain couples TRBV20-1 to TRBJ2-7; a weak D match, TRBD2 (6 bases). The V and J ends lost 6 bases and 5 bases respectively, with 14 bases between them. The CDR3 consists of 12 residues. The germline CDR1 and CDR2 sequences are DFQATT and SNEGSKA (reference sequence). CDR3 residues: CSAYGGSHEQYF. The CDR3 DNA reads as TGCAGTGCCTATGGGGGGAGTCACGAGCAGTACTTC.

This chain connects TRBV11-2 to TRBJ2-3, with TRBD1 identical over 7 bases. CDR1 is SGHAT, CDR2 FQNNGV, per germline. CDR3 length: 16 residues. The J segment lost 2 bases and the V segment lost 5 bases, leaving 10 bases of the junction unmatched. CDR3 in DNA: TGTGCCAGCAGCCCCGGGGACAGACTTACCACAGATACGCAGTATTTT. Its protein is CASSPGDRLTTDTQYF.

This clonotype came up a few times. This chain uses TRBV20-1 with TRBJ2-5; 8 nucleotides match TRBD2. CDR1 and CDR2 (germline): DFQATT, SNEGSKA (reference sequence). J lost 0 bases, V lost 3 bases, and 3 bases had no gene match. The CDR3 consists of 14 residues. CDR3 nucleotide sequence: TGCAGTGCTAGTGCACTAGCGGACCAAGAGACCCAGTACTTC. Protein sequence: CSASALADQETQYF.

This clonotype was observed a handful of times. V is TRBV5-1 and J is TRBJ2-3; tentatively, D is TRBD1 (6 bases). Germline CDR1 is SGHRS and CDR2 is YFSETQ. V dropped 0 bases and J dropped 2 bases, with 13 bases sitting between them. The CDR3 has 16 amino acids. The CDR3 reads CASSLGDTPLTDTQYF. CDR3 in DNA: TGCGCCAGCAGCTTGGGGGACACCCCCCTCACAGATACGCAGTATTTT.

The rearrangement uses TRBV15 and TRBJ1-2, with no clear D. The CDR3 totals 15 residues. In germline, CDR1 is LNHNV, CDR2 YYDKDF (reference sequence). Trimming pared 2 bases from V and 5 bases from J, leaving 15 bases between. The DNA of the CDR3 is TGTGCCACCAGCAGACCCCCTTCCCGTGGGTATGGCTACACCTTC. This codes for CATSRPPSRGYGYTF.

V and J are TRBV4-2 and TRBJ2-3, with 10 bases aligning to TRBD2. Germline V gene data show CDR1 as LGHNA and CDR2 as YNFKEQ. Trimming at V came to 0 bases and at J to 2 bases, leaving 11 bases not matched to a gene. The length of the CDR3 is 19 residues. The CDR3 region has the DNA TGTGCCAGCAGCCAAGAAGCTAGCGGGAGTAGTCCACACACAGATACGCAGTATTTT. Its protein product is CASSQEASGSSPHTDTQYF.

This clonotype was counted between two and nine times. In DNA form, the CDR3 reads TGTGCCAGCAGTGTGTCTGGGGGACTTAACACTGAAGCTTTCTTT. Amino acids: CASSVSGGLNTEAFF. The genes are TRBV25-1 and TRBJ1-1, with D possibly being TRBD1 (5 bases). CDR1 and CDR2 (germline): MGHDK, SYGVNS. V lost 4 bases to trimming and J lost 2 bases, with 14 bases between them. The CDR3 consists of 15 residues.

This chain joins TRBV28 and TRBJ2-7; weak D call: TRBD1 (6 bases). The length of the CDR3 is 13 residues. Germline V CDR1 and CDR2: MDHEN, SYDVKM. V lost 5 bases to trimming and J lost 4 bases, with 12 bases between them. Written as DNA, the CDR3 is TGTGCCAGCAGTCCGCAGGGGATGTACGAGCAGTACTTC. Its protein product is CASSPQGMYEQYF. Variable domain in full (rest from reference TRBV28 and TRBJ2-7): DVKVTQSSRYLVKRTGEKVFLECVQDMDHENMFWYRQDPGLGLRLIYFSYDVKMKEKGDIPEGYSVSREKKERFSLILESASTNQTSMYLCASSPQGMYEQYFGPGTRLTVT.

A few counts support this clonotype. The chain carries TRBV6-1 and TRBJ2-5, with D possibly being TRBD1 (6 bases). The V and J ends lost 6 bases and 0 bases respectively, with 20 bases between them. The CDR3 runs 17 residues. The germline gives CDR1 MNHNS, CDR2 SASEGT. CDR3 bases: TGTGCCAGCAGCCACCCAGAGACAGGTTTCTACCAAGAGACCCAGTACTTC. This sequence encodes CASSHPETGFYQETQYF.

CDR3 sequence: CASSPLADLRETQYF. The CDR3 DNA sequence: TGTGCCAGCTCACCACTTGCGGATCTGCGGGAGACCCAGTACTTC. The chain employs TRBV18 and TRBJ2-5; D gene unclear. Germline V CDR1 and CDR2: KGHSH, LQKENI. The CDR3 has 15 residues. Trimming removed 1 base at V and 5 bases at J, with 14 bases between.

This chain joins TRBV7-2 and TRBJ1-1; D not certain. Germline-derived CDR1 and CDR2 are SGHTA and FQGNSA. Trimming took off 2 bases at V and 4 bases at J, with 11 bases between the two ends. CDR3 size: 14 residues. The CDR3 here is CASSLKGTSTEAFF. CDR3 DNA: TGTGCCAGCAGCTTAAAGGGAACAAGCACTGAAGCTTTCTTT.

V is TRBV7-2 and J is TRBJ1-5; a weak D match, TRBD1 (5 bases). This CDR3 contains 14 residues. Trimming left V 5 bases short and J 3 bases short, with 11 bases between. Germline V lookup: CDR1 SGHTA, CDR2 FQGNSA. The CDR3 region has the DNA TGTGCCAGCAGCCATGACAGCCACAATCAGCCCCAGCATTTT. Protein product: CASSHDSHNQPQHF.

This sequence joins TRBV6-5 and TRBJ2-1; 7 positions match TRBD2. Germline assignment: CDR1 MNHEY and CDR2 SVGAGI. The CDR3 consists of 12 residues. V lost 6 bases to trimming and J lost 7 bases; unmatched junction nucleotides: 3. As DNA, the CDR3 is TGTGCCAGCAGCCGGGGGGTTAATGAGCAGTTCTTC. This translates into CASSRGVNEQFF.

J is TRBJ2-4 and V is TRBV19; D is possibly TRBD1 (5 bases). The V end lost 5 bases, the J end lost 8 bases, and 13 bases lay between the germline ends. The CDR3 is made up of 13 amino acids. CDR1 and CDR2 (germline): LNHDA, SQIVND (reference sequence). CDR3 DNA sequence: TGTGCCAGTAGTTTTTCTCGCAGGGACATTCAGTACTTC. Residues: CASSFSRRDIQYF.

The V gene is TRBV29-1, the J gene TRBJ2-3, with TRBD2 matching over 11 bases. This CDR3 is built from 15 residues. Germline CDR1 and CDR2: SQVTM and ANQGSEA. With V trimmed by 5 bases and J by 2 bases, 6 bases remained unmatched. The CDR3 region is CSVRKTSGVTDTQYF. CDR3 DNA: TGCAGCGTTCGGAAGACTAGCGGGGTCACAGATACGCAGTATTTT.